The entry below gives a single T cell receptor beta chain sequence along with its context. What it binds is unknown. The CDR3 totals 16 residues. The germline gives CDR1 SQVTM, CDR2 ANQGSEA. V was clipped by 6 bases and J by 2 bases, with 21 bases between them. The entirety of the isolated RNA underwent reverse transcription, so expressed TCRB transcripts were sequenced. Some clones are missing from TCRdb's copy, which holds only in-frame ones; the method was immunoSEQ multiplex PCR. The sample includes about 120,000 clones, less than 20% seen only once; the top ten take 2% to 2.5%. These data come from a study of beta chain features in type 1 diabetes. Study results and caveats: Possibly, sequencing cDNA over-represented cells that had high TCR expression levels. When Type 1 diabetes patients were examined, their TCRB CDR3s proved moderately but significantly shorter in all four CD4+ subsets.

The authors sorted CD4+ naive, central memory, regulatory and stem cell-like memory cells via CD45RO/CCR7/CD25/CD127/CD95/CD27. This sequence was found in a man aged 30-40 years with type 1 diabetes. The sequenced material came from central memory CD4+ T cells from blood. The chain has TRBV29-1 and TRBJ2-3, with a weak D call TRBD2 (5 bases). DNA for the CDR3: TGCAGCGTCCCCGCCGGAGGCGGGTTGTCCACAGATACGCAGTATTTT. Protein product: CSVPAGGGLSTDTQYF.